This TCR beta chain is from a study of sequential checkpoint blockade in melanoma. The data were produced by immunoSEQ multiplex PCR, yet TCRdb's version contains in-frame clones alone and is incomplete. The data show about 25,000 clones, 77% seen once. The germline gives CDR1 SQVTM, CDR2 ANQGSEA. V trimming: 0 bases; J trimming: 2 bases; junction bases outside the gene matches: 4. CDR3 length: 15 residues. Sample treatment: randomized to nivolumab then ipilimumab (arm A) or the reverse (arm B). The V and J genes are TRBV29-1 and TRBJ2-7, with 10 bases identical to TRBD1. The TCR was taken from a human donor with melanoma. Sequencing was performed on CD8+ T cells sorted from blood (inferred from file names), taken from a patient given nivolumab and ipilimumab in sequence. The CDR3 DNA sequence: TGCAGCGTTGAAGATGGGGACAGGGGAGCCTACGAGCAGTACTTC. Translated: CSVEDGDRGAYEQYF.